A selection of T cell receptor beta chains follows, all from one sample in a study of a mutant IDH1 vaccine in newly diagnosed glioma. Generated by immunoSEQ multiplex PCR, the TCRdb table keeps only in-frame clones and is missing some. The sample consists of 50,000 to 85,000 clones, over 70% of them appearing once. The antigens these receptors bind are not known. The sample consisted of PBMCs, taken from a glioma patient whose treatment included an IDH1 peptide vaccine. All receptors derive from a man between 18 and 29 years old with glioma. Both conserved end residues are part of each CDR3. A D gene is named only where the DNA matches it firmly. Size values are once, few and many counts, or a class for expanded clones, and some rows have none.

v_gene	j_gene	abundance	d_gene	CDR3aa	CDR3nt
TRBV6-1	TRBJ1-2	.	.	CASTGRIGGYTF	TGTGCCAGCACAGGCAGGATCGGTGGCTACACCTTC
TRBV30	TRBJ2-3	.	TRBD2	CAWDGTSGSGGRKDTQYF	TGTGCCTGGGACGGGACTAGCGGGAGTGGAGGGAGAAAAGATACGCAGTATTTT
TRBV7-9	TRBJ1-3	once	.	CASSFAQEGSGNTIYF	TGTGCCAGCAGCTTCGCACAGGAAGGCTCTGGAAACACCATATATTTT
TRBV2	TRBJ1-4	.	.	CASRTSRNPNEKLFF	TGTGCCAGCAGGACTTCCCGGAATCCTAATGAAAAACTGTTTTTT
TRBV10-1	TRBJ1-2	.	TRBD1	CASSPGTGGCGYTF	TGCGCCAGCAGTCCCGGGACAGGGGGCTGTGGCTACACCTTC
TRBV6-5	TRBJ1-1	.	.	CATNRGRMNTEAFF	TGTGCCACTAATCGGGGGCGGATGAACACTGAAGCTTTCTTT
TRBV2	TRBJ1-1	few	.	CASVREGGYNTEAFF	TGTGCCAGCGTGAGGGAAGGGGGTTACAACACTGAAGCTTTCTTT
TRBV5-4	TRBJ1-1	.	TRBD1	CASSFSGQGNTEAFF	TGTGCCAGCAGCTTCTCGGGACAGGGAAACACTGAAGCTTTCTTT
TRBV4-1	TRBJ1-4	.	.	CASSQKGGSNEKLFF	TGCGCCAGCAGCCAAAAGGGCGGGAGTAATGAAAAACTGTTTTTT
TRBV7-7	TRBJ2-1	.	.	CASSLGGGGSNEQFF	TGTGCTAGCAGCTTAGGAGGTGGAGGCTCCAATGAGCAGTTCTTC
TRBV25-1	TRBJ1-3	.	.	CASSGQGLFGNTIYF	TGTGCCAGCAGTGGGCAGGGGTTGTTTGGAAACACCATATATTTT
TRBV7-9	TRBJ2-7	.	.	CASSHPGSSYEQYF	TGTGCCAGCAGCCACCCCGGCAGCTCCTACGAGCAGTACTTC
TRBV7-6	TRBJ2-2	.	.	CASSLGGGEANTGELFF	TGTGCCAGCAGCTTAGGAGGCGGGGAGGCTAACACCGGGGAGCTGTTTTTT
TRBV6-5	TRBJ2-1	.	TRBD2	CASSTWREYNEQFF	TGTGCCAGCAGTACGTGGCGGGAGTACAATGAGCAGTTCTTC
TRBV27	TRBJ1-5	few	.	CASSFRGSRDSNQPQHF	TGTGCCAGCAGTTTTAGAGGTTCGAGGGATAGCAATCAGCCCCAGCATTTT
TRBV5-1	TRBJ2-7	once	.	CASSLSARYYEQYF	TGCGCCAGCAGCTTGAGCGCTCGGTACTACGAGCAGTACTTC
TRBV19	TRBJ1-2	few	TRBD1	CASSIGTEVSRGYTF	TGTGCCAGTAGTATCGGGACAGAGGTTTCGCGTGGCTACACCTTC
TRBV2	TRBJ2-7	.	.	CASSETGAHEQYF	TGTGCCAGCAGTGAGACCGGGGCCCACGAGCAGTACTTC
TRBV5-1	TRBJ2-7	.	TRBD1	CASSLVLAGGYEQYF	TGCGCCAGCAGCCTCGTCCTAGCAGGGGGTTACGAGCAGTACTTC
TRBV19	TRBJ2-1	.	TRBD2	CASSEGLAGGDEQFF	TGTGCCAGTAGTGAGGGACTAGCGGGAGGGGATGAGCAGTTCTTC
TRBV19	TRBJ1-1	.	TRBD1	CASSARTGGMDTEAFF	TGTGCAAGTAGCGCCAGGACAGGGGGCATGGACACTGAAGCTTTCTTT
TRBV13	TRBJ1-5	.	TRBD1	CASSFQGANPQPQHF	TGTGCCAGCAGCTTCCAGGGGGCTAATCCTCAGCCCCAGCATTTT
TRBV7-9	TRBJ2-7	.	.	CASSLAYYEQYF	TGTGCCAGCAGCTTAGCTTACTACGAGCAGTACTTC
TRBV4-1	TRBJ2-5	.	TRBD1	CASSLGQGLKETQYF	TGCGCCAGCAGTCTAGGACAGGGCCTTAAAGAGACCCAGTACTTC